The rows below give T cell receptor beta chains drawn from one sample of a study of cytomegalovirus exposure and HLA in healthy donors. The protocol was immunoSEQ multiplex PCR, while the TCRdb copy is restricted to in-frame clones and leaves out a portion. This sample has over 150,000 clones, with around three quarters found just once. Sequencing was performed on PBMCs. The receptors here all came from a woman aged 45-65 years in good health and CMV-seropositive. CDR3s include the opening cysteine and the closing phenylalanine or tryptophan. D genes are given only for firm matches. Size is stated for part of the rows, as once, few or many counts, or as a class when the clone is expanded.

d_gene	j_gene	v_gene	abundance	CDR3nt	CDR3aa
TRBD1	TRBJ1-2	TRBV7-8	-	TGTGCCAGCAGCTCATCACAGGGGTTCGGTGGCTATGGCTACACCTTC	CASSSSQGFGGYGYTF
-	TRBJ2-1	TRBV7-2	-	TGTGCCAGCAGCTCCGGGAGTCGTGGGTGGAATGAGCAGTTCTTC	CASSSGSRGWNEQFF
TRBD1	TRBJ1-4	TRBV6-6	-	TGTGCCAGCACTCAGGACAGGGCATCGGGAATGAAACTGTTTTTT	CASTQDRASGMKLFF
-	TRBJ1-2	TRBV19	-	TGTGCCAGTAGTAGGAGTGCCCCGTCTCCCTATGGCTACACCTTC	CASSRSAPSPYGYTF
TRBD2	TRBJ2-7	TRBV28	-	TGTGCCAGCAGTACTAGCGGGACCCCCTACGAGCAGTACTTC	CASSTSGTPYEQYF
-	TRBJ2-5	TRBV27	-	TGTGCCAGCAGTTTAAGGTCTAGAGAGACCCAGTACTTC	CASSLRSRETQYF
-	TRBJ2-5	TRBV27	-	TGTGCCAGCAAGGGGGGAGCGGGGGAGACCCAGTACTTC	CASKGGAGETQYF
-	TRBJ2-7	TRBV6-1	few	TGTGCCAGCAGCCCCGATGACAGGTCCTGGGAGCAGTACTTC	CASSPDDRSWEQYF
-	TRBJ1-6	TRBV2	-	TGTGCCAGCAGTGACGCGGACAGTGCGCGAAGTGGTTCACCCCTCCACTTT	CASSDADSARSGSPLHF
TRBD2	TRBJ2-1	TRBV10-3	few	TGTGCCATCAGTTTTGGACTAGCGGGAGGAAGGTCCTACAATGAGCAGTTCTTC	CAISFGLAGGRSYNEQFF
TRBD2	TRBJ2-7	TRBV7-9	-	TGTGCCAGCAGCCTCGGACTAGCGGGATTATCCTACGAGCAGTACTTC	CASSLGLAGLSYEQYF
TRBD1	TRBJ2-7	TRBV28	few	TGTGCCAGCATTCCCACCGGGACAGGGGTTTCTTACGAGCAGTACTTC	CASIPTGTGVSYEQYF
-	TRBJ1-3	TRBV7-2	once	TGTGCCAGCAGCAACGCCGGGGTGAGAGGAAACACCATATATTTT	CASSNAGVRGNTIYF
TRBD2	TRBJ2-2	TRBV27	once	TGTGCCAGCAGTCCCGGGACTAGCGGGAGTAGTACCGGGGAGCTGTTTTTT	CASSPGTSGSSTGELFF
-	TRBJ1-4	TRBV11-2	-	TGTGCCAGCAGCCCACGCGCAACTAATGAAAAACTGTTTTTT	CASSPRATNEKLFF
-	TRBJ1-1	TRBV7-9	few	TGTGCCAGCGGGTCCTCTAGTCTCACTGAAGCTTTCTTT	CASGSSSLTEAFF
-	TRBJ1-5	TRBV9	-	TGTGCCAGCAGCGCATCAGGGTTTAGCAATCAGCCCCAGCATTTT	CASSASGFSNQPQHF
-	TRBJ1-4	TRBV27	-	TGTGCCAGCAGCAATCCAGGGGTATATGAAAAACTGTTTTTT	CASSNPGVYEKLFF
-	TRBJ1-1	TRBV11-3	-	TGTGCCAGCAGCGCTCAGGGGAACACTGAAGCTTTCTTT	CASSAQGNTEAFF
TRBD2	TRBJ2-7	TRBV2	-	TGTGCCAGCCCCGGGGGGGAGCAGTACTTC	CASPGGEQYF
TRBD2	TRBJ2-7	TRBV4-3	-	TGCGCCAGCAGCCAAGATTTTGGGACTAGTAGTTACGAGCAGTACTTC	CASSQDFGTSSYEQYF
-	TRBJ2-3	TRBV30	few	TGTGCCTGGAGTGTAGGGAGGTTAGCGCTGAGCACAGATACGCAGTATTTT	CAWSVGRLALSTDTQYF
TRBD2	TRBJ2-7	TRBV19	once	TGTGCCAGTAGTATCGGGGCGGGAGTGTACGAGCAGTACTTC	CASSIGAGVYEQYF
-	TRBJ2-3	TRBV4-2	-	TGTGCCAGCAGCCAAGATGGCAGGGTCACAGATACGCAGTATTTT	CASSQDGRVTDTQYF
-	TRBJ2-7	TRBV7-9	-	TGTGCCAGCAGCCCCTTAGACCGCGGAGGTTTCGGAGAGCAGTACTTC	CASSPLDRGGFGEQYF
TRBD1	TRBJ1-2	TRBV29-1	-	TGCAGCGCGTCACAGGGGGAAGGCGGCTACACCTTC	CSASQGEGGYTF
TRBD1	TRBJ1-2	TRBV25-1	-	TGTGCCAGCAGTGGGCTGACAGGGGGTCATGGCTACACCTTC	CASSGLTGGHGYTF
-	TRBJ1-2	TRBV25-1	few	TGTGCCAGCAGTGGGCAGACTGTTAACTATGGCTACACCTTC	CASSGQTVNYGYTF
-	TRBJ1-2	TRBV18	-	TGTGCCAGCTCACCAGGAGAAAACTATGGCTACACCTTC	CASSPGENYGYTF
TRBD1	TRBJ1-2	TRBV7-2	once	TGTGCCAGCAGCTTGACGGGACAGGGGCGTTATGGCTACACCTTC	CASSLTGQGRYGYTF
TRBD1	TRBJ2-1	TRBV6-4	-	TGTGCCAGCAGTGACGTAGGGACAGGGAGCAACAATGAGCAGTTCTTC	CASSDVGTGSNNEQFF
-	TRBJ1-5	TRBV7-2	-	TGTGCCAGCAGCTTTGACAATCGTTATCAGCCCCAGCATTTT	CASSFDNRYQPQHF
-	TRBJ2-3	TRBV5-1	-	TGCGCCAGCAGCGAGGCGTTCGATACGCAGTATTTT	CASSEAFDTQYF
-	TRBJ1-4	TRBV4-1	-	TGCGCCAGCAGCCAAGATCAGACAGGCACCATAGAAAAACTGTTTTTT	CASSQDQTGTIEKLFF
TRBD2	TRBJ2-2	TRBV7-9	-	TGTGCCAGCAGCCCGGGGGGAACCGCGAACACCGGGGAGCTGTTTTTT	CASSPGGTANTGELFF
TRBD2	TRBJ2-5	TRBV28	-	TGTGCCAGCAGTCCCCTCCCAGGGACTAGCGAGCCTTCTACCTACTTC	CASSPLPGTSEPSTYF
-	TRBJ2-3	TRBV11-1	-	TGTGCCAGCAGCCCGCTAGAAACAGATACGCAGTATTTT	CASSPLETDTQYF
-	TRBJ1-2	TRBV4-2	-	TGTGCCAGCAGCCAGGGAGAGGAGTATGGCTACACCTTC	CASSQGEEYGYTF
-	TRBJ1-2	TRBV5-4	-	TGTGCCAGCAGCCCTAGTAGGGGGGGGACGTCGGGAGGCTACACCTTC	CASSPSRGGTSGGYTF
TRBD1	TRBJ1-6	TRBV7-8	-	TGTGCCAGCAGTATAACAGGGGCCAATTCACCCCTCCACTTT	CASSITGANSPLHF
TRBD1	TRBJ2-2	TRBV5-1	-	TGCGCCAGCAGCCCGAGACAGGGGGCAGTGCCCGGGGAGCTGTTTTTT	CASSPRQGAVPGELFF
-	TRBJ1-1	TRBV28	few	TGTGCCAGCAGTCTTACAGGGCCAATGAACACTGAAGCTTTCTTT	CASSLTGPMNTEAFF
-	TRBJ2-3	TRBV5-1	-	TGCGCCAGCAGCCCTTCGGCGGGCCAACCAGATACGCAGTATTTT	CASSPSAGQPDTQYF
TRBD2	TRBJ2-1	TRBV10-1	-	TGCGCCGGGCCGGGACTAGCGTTCAATGAGCAGTTCTTC	CAGPGLAFNEQFF
TRBD2	TRBJ2-1	TRBV27	-	TGTGCCAGCAGACCGGGACTAGTTCCCAATGAGCAGTTCTTC	CASRPGLVPNEQFF
TRBD2	TRBJ2-1	TRBV13	-	TGTGCCAGCAGCTTAGGAGGAATAGCGGGTCTTGGGTACAATGAGCAGTTCTTC	CASSLGGIAGLGYNEQFF
-	TRBJ1-5	TRBV2	-	TGTGCCAGCAGTGAACCAGGGTATAGCAATCAGCCCCAGCATTTT	CASSEPGYSNQPQHF
-	TRBJ1-1	TRBV19	few	TGTGCCAGTAGTTCCCTCGGGGGAAGGACTGAAGCTTTCTTT	CASSSLGGRTEAFF
TRBD1	TRBJ1-4	TRBV28	-	TGTGCCAGCAGTTTTGGACAGGGGTATGAAAAACTGTTTTTT	CASSFGQGYEKLFF
TRBD1	TRBJ1-4	TRBV29-1	few	TGCAGCGTGCTGACAGGGGGAATCGAAAAACTGTTTTTT	CSVLTGGIEKLFF
-	TRBJ2-1	TRBV5-4	-	TGTGCCAGCAGCCCAGTGCATCTGAATGAGCAGTTCTTC	CASSPVHLNEQFF
TRBD2	TRBJ2-7	TRBV7-9	-	TGTGCCAGCAGCTCGACTAGCGGGAGCCTAATTACCTACGAGCAGTACTTC	CASSSTSGSLITYEQYF